This T cell receptor beta chain appears in the sequencing data of a study of blood T cell repertoires in COVID-19. Whole-study context: Sites in the United States, Italy and Spain provided acute and convalescent COVID-19 samples. PBMCs, B-cell-depleted T cells, or T cells provided the cDNA or gDNA that made up the material.

Original data processing: Quantification of nucleated cells was approximated via reference gene primer amplification. The assay was immunoSEQ multiplex PCR, and TCRdb's table has in-frame clones only and misses some. That table is the source of V, J and clone size, and D and trimming were worked out from the DNA. The data show tens of thousands of clones, about 83% seen once. The material sequenced was peripheral blood. This TCR derives from a man at least 80 years old with acute or convalescent COVID-19.

This CDR3 reads CASREQGKQPQHF. CDR3 DNA: TGTGCCAGTCGAGAACAGGGAAAACAGCCCCAGCATTTT. The chain links TRBV28 to TRBJ1-5; a possible D gene is TRBD1 (6 bases). CDR3 length equals 13 residues. Trimming cost V 9 bases and J 7 bases, with 16 bases left between them. Germline V gene sequence: CDR1 MDHEN, CDR2 SYDVKM.